This T cell receptor beta chain emerged from a study of T cell responses to AZD1222 COVID-19 vaccine. In the study overall: Doses given second, at about 4 or about 12 weeks, were pooled. The study, taken as a whole, reports: Donors were chiefly white British, with a greater number of females, and clonal diversity was perhaps underestimated. Nearly half of spike-specific TCRs reportedly target unmutated variant regions. The number of AZD1222 recipients seropositive at baseline was only five or six.

This table comes from immunoSEQ multiplex PCR, and its TCRdb copy is limited to in-frame clones, with some not included. Seen here are fewer than 110,000 clones, 87% observed once, and the top ten hold around 4.4%. CDR3 length: 14 residues. J was trimmed by 4 bases and V by 3 bases; bases with no gene match: 1. Per the germline V gene, CDR1 is SGDLS and CDR2 is YYNGEE. For this clone: Its antigen remains unknown.

This sequence originates from an adult in good health. Here the sequenced sample was peripheral blood, taken on day 0 of AZD1222 vaccination. This chain joins TRBV9 and TRBJ2-5; 12 bases agree with TRBD2. The CDR3 DNA is TGTGCCAGCAGCGCGACTAGCGGGAGAGAGACCCAGTACTTC. Residues: CASSATSGRETQYF. Combining the CDR3 with reference TRBV9 and TRBJ2-5 gives the whole variable domain DSGVTQTPKHLITATGQRVTLRCSPRSGDLSVYWYQQSLDQGLQFLIQYYNGEERAKGNILERFSAQQFPDLHSELNLSSLELGDSALYFCASSATSGRETQYFGPGTRLLVL.